Presented here are 19 T cell receptor beta chains from one specimen sequenced in a study of T cell repertoires in cytomegalovirus infection. TCRdb reprocessed the reads via MiXCR and lists one record per CDR3 protein. Here the sample spans a few hundred thousand distinct CDR3 sequences, approximately 13% being singletons. Specimen: PBMCs. These receptors were collected from a human donor in good health (CMV status not recorded). Some clones in this sample may be carry-over from other donors' samples.

The V gene is TRBV7-8, the J gene TRBJ2-3; D remains ambiguous. The CDR3 consists of 16 residues. V lost 5 bases and J lost 0, with 15 bases in between. The V gene's germline CDR1 is SGHVS and CDR2 FQNEAQ. For the CDR3, the DNA is TGTGCCAGCAGCCCCCGGGCTGGGTTCAGCACAGATACGCAGTATTTT. Residues: CASSPRAGFSTDTQYF.

The rearrangement links TRBV12-3 or TRBV12-4 to TRBJ2-7, with TRBD2 as a possible D gene (6 bases). V gave up 10 bases and J gave up 6 bases, with 16 bases separating them. CDR3 length: 12 residues. The CDR3 DNA reads as TGTGCCACTCGACTAGGGCTCAGCGAGCAGTACTTC. It codes for CATRLGLSEQYF.

The chain combines TRBV29-1 with TRBJ2-5; no reliable D call. Deletions cut 7 bases from V and 1 base from J, with 7 bases between. This CDR3 spans 11 amino acids. Per the germline V gene, CDR1 is SQVTM and CDR2 is ANQGSEA. The chain's CDR3 is CSGWAQETQYF. DNA for the CDR3: TGCAGCGGGTGGGCCCAAGAGACCCAGTACTTC.

This clonotype was seen repeatedly, ten times or more. The chain couples TRBV7-2 to TRBJ1-2; TRBD1 might be the D (5 bases). The CDR3 covers 13 residues. Germline CDR1 and CDR2: SGHTA and FQGNSA. The V end was cut by 8 bases, the J end by 8 bases, with 18 bases between. Here the CDR3 DNA reads TGTGCCAGCCAAAGGGACGGCCCCTCGGGCTACACCTTC. Amino acids: CASQRDGPSGYTF.

J is TRBJ1-6 and V is TRBV20-1; D unresolved. The CDR3 is 14 residues long. Per the germline V gene, CDR1 is DFQATT and CDR2 is SNEGSKA (reference sequence). The ends were cut back, 0 bases at V and 5 bases at J, with 8 bases in the middle. This chain's CDR3 is CSARDLSDNSPLHF. The CDR3 nucleotides are TGCAGTGCTAGAGATCTCAGCGATAATTCACCCCTCCACTTT.

This chain links TRBV7-3 with TRBJ2-5; tentatively, D is TRBD2 (6 bases). CDR1 and CDR2 from the germline V gene are SGHTA and FQGTGA. This CDR3 is built from 13 residues. V was shortened by 2 bases and J by 4 bases, with 8 bases between the two germline ends. CDR3 sequence (DNA): TGTGCCAGCAGCTTATCTAGCGTAGAGACCCAGTACTTC. Its protein is CASSLSSVETQYF. The full variable domain, with the rest looked up from reference TRBV7-3 and TRBJ2-5, is GAGVSQTPSNKVTEKGKYVELRCDPISGHTALYWYRQSLGQGPEFLIYFQGTGAADDSGLPNDRFFAVRPEGSVSTLKIQRTERGDSAVYLCASSLSSVETQYFGPGTRLLVL.

This clonotype was recorded many times. The genes are TRBV28 and TRBJ1-4; possibly TRBD1 for D (6 bases). The CDR3 sequence is 14 residues long. From germline, CDR1 is MDHEN and CDR2 SYDVKM. The V end was cut by 2 bases, the J end by 4 bases, with 8 bases between. CDR3 DNA: TGTGCCAGCAGTTTAGAACAGGGTAATGAAAAACTGTTTTTT. As protein: CASSLEQGNEKLFF.

There are a few counts of this clonotype. The V call is TRBV7-9, the J call TRBJ1-2; unclear D gene. This CDR3 has 14 residues. Germline CDR1 and CDR2: SEHNR and FQNEAQ (reference sequence). The V gene lost 3 bases and the J gene lost 8 bases, with 16 bases spanning the gap. This chain's CDR3 is CASSFLTGDRGYTF. The DNA for the CDR3 is TGTGCCAGCAGCTTTTTGACCGGCGACCGAGGCTACACCTTC.

This chain joins TRBV19 and TRBJ2-7, with D possibly being TRBD2 (5 bases). This CDR3 has 13 residues. Trimming took off 3 bases at V and 5 bases at J, with 11 bases between the two ends. Germline assignment: CDR1 LNHDA and CDR2 SQIVND (reference sequence). The CDR3 coding sequence is TGTGCCAGTAGTATCGCAGGAGGCGACGAGCAGTACTTC. Translating it yields CASSIAGGDEQYF.

The rearrangement links TRBV20-1 to TRBJ1-5; D is perhaps TRBD1 (6 bases). Trimming took 6 bases from V and 3 from J, leaving 15 bases between them. CDR1 is DFQATT and CDR2 is SNEGSKA in the germline V gene (reference sequence). The CDR3 spans 14 residues. The CDR3 coding sequence is TGCAGTGCCCAAGCGGACAGAATCAATCAGCCCCAGCATTTT. Its translation is CSAQADRINQPQHF.

The rearrangement joins TRBV2 to TRBJ2-7; 8 bases are shared with TRBD1. Trimming cost V 2 bases and J 6 bases; bases outside gene matches: 6. Per the germline V gene, CDR1 is SNHLY and CDR2 is FYNNEI. The CDR3 totals 14 residues. The CDR3 loop reads CASSERTGSGEQYF. CDR3 nucleotides: TGTGCCAGCAGTGAACGGACAGGGTCGGGCGAGCAGTACTTC.

Many counts were recorded for this clonotype. The J gene is TRBJ1-5, the V gene TRBV6-5, with TRBD1 matching 9 bases. In germline, CDR1 is MNHEY, CDR2 SVGAGI. This CDR3 is built from 17 residues. With 5 bases clipped from V and 2 bases from J, the junction kept 10 bases outside the gene matches. The CDR3 DNA reads TGTGCCAGCAGTGCAAATACAGGGGGCTTGGGCAATCAGCCCCAGCATTTT. It codes for CASSANTGGLGNQPQHF.

V gene TRBV25-1 combines with J gene TRBJ1-6, with 9 bases aligning to TRBD1. Germline trimming cut 2 bases from V and 10 bases from J; bases unmatched to any gene: 3. There are 14 residues in the CDR3. Germline CDR1 reads MGHDK; CDR2 reads SYGVNS. The CDR3 DNA follows: TGTGCCAGCAGTGAAGGACAGGGGCTGTCACCCCTCCACTTT. Residues: CASSEGQGLSPLHF. The full variable domain, completed using reference TRBV25-1 and TRBJ1-6, is EADIYQTPRYLVIGTGKKITLECSQTMGHDKMYWYQQDPGMELHLIHYSYGVNSTEKGDLSSESTVSRIRTEHFPLTLESARPSHTSQYLCASSEGQGLSPLHFGNGTRLTVT.

This clonotype was seen repeatedly, ten times or more. The rearrangement links TRBV20-1 to TRBJ1-6; maybe TRBD1 (5 bases). The CDR3 totals 14 residues. V shed 6 bases and J shed 7 bases, with 16 bases lying between them. CDR1 and CDR2 (germline): DFQATT, SNEGSKA (reference sequence). The CDR3 nucleotides read TGCAGTGCCCAGAACAGGCAAGGGAATTCACCCCTCCACTTT. This sequence encodes CSAQNRQGNSPLHF.

This clonotype was counted many times. The V and J genes are TRBV7-9 and TRBJ2-1, with D perhaps TRBD2 (5 bases). V dropped 6 bases and J dropped 6 bases, with 21 bases sitting between them. CDR1 SEHNR and CDR2 FQNEAQ come from the germline V gene (reference sequence). The CDR3 has 16 amino acids. The CDR3 coding sequence is TGTGCCAGCAGTTCACCCGAGGGCGAGGCCCTCAATGAGCAGTTCTTC. Encoded protein: CASSSPEGEALNEQFF.

The chain has TRBV5-1 and TRBJ1-6, with 8 bases fitting TRBD1. Germline CDR1 SGHRS, CDR2 YFSETQ. The CDR3 is 17 amino acids. V shed 4 bases, J shed 1 base, and the junction held 7 bases outside the gene matches. The CDR3 is CASSRGQAGSYNSPLHF. CDR3 sequence (DNA): TGCGCCAGCAGCCGGGGACAGGCTGGGTCCTATAATTCACCCCTCCACTTT.

V and J are TRBV5-4 and TRBJ1-1; 8 bases are shared with TRBD1. The CDR3 has 18 amino acids. The germline gives CDR1 SGHNT, CDR2 YYREEE (reference sequence). V was clipped by 2 bases and J by 0 bases; unmatched bases: 12. Here the CDR3 DNA reads TGTGCCAGCAGCTTCGGGACAGGTGTTTCTATGATGAACACTGAAGCTTTCTTT. Its protein product is CASSFGTGVSMMNTEAFF.

Worth noting for this clonotype: This clone may be a read error of a much larger clone one base away. The J gene is TRBJ1-3, the V gene TRBV2; perhaps TRBD1 as D (5 bases). The length of the CDR3 is 11 residues. Germline V gene data show CDR1 as SNHLY and CDR2 as FYNNEI. The CDR3 sequence is CAIGTADTMYF. In DNA, the CDR3 is TGTGCCATTGGGACGGCGGACACCATGTATTTT.

V and J are TRBV25-1 and TRBJ1-1, with TRBD1 identical over 7 bases. This CDR3 has 15 residues. The trim removed 3 bases at V and 4 bases at J, leaving 8 bases unmatched. Germline V gives CDR1 MGHDK, CDR2 SYGVNS. The CDR3 sequence is CASSERDRVTTEAFF. The DNA for the CDR3 is TGTGCCAGCAGTGAGCGCGACAGGGTGACCACTGAAGCTTTCTTT.